Listed below are T cell receptor beta chains from one sample, sequenced in a study of brain T cells in children with intractable seizures. Assay used: immunoSEQ multiplex PCR; TCRdb lists only in-frame clones, some missing. The sample includes about 40,000 clones, roughly 90% of them seen just once. Sequencing was performed on peripheral blood, taken at surgery. These receptors originate from a girl aged 2 to 9 with tuberous sclerosis and intractable seizures. CDR3s include the opening cysteine and the closing phenylalanine or tryptophan. The order of the fields is CDR3 protein, CDR3 DNA, clone size, D gene, J gene, V gene. A D gene is named only where the DNA matches it firmly. Size values are once, few and many counts, or a class for expanded clones, and some rows have none.

CASGLYLASGELFF,TGTGCTAGTGGTTTGTACCTAGCGTCTGGGGAGCTGTTTTTT,-,-,TRBJ2-2,TRBV12-5
CSVGGDRLNQPQHF,TGCAGCGTTGGTGGGGACAGACTTAATCAGCCCCAGCATTTT,-,TRBD1,TRBJ1-5,TRBV29-1
CASSFHSAREKLFF,TGTGCCAGCAGCTTTCACTCGGCGCGAGAAAAACTGTTTTTT,-,-,TRBJ1-4,TRBV5-8
CASSFPPATGILNEKLFF,TGTGCCAGCAGTTTCCCCCCAGCTACAGGGATATTAAATGAAAAACTGTTTTTT,-,-,TRBJ1-4,TRBV28
CAIGMFGQGYGYTF,TGTGCCATCGGGATGTTCGGGCAGGGCTATGGCTACACCTTC,-,-,TRBJ1-2,TRBV10-3
CAVTSEGAPIDTQYF,TGTGCCGTAACTTCGGAGGGGGCTCCCATAGATACGCAGTATTTT,-,-,TRBJ2-3,TRBV27
CASSLDGLSKTQYF,TGTGCCAGCAGCTTAGATGGCCTCTCAAAGACCCAGTACTTC,-,-,TRBJ2-5,TRBV11-3
CASSAGTTEAFF,TGTGCCAGCAGTGCTGGGACCACTGAAGCTTTCTTT,-,-,TRBJ1-1,TRBV2
CASSIHGNTIYF,TGTGCCAGTAGTATCCATGGAAACACCATATATTTT,few,-,TRBJ1-3,TRBV19
CASSASQNTEAFF,TGTGCCAGCAGCGCCTCACAGAACACTGAAGCTTTCTTT,-,-,TRBJ1-1,TRBV9
CASIQTATDTQYF,TGTGCCAGCATTCAGACAGCAACAGATACGCAGTATTTT,-,-,TRBJ2-3,TRBV6-5
CASSERVGGRSSPLHF,TGTGCCAGCAGTGAGCGAGTCGGGGGGCGGAGTTCACCCCTCCACTTT,-,-,TRBJ1-6,TRBV6-1
CASRTLAYGYTF,TGTGCCAGCAGAACCTTAGCCTATGGCTACACCTTC,-,-,TRBJ1-2,TRBV6-5
CASSISGPANYGYTF,TGTGCCAGTAGTATCTCTGGGCCCGCTAACTATGGCTACACCTTC,-,-,TRBJ1-2,TRBV19
CASSLGQGGFNEQFF,TGTGCCAGCAGCTTGGGGCAGGGAGGGTTCAATGAGCAGTTCTTC,-,TRBD2,TRBJ2-1,TRBV5-4
CASGGGGEGNQPQHF,TGTGCCAGCGGCGGAGGGGGGGAGGGCAATCAGCCCCAGCATTTT,-,-,TRBJ1-5,TRBV6-6
CASHQGGAGTDTQYF,TGTGCCAGCCACCAAGGGGGGGCCGGGACAGATACGCAGTATTTT,-,-,TRBJ2-3,TRBV5-6
CASSFQGLGGYTF,TGTGCCAGCAGTTTTCAGGGACTAGGTGGCTACACCTTC,-,-,TRBJ1-2,TRBV28
CAWSITPYEQYF,TGTGCCTGGAGTATAACTCCCTACGAGCAGTACTTC,-,-,TRBJ2-7,TRBV30
CASRQDRASNQPQHF,TGTGCCAGTAGACAAGACAGGGCGAGCAATCAGCCCCAGCATTTT,-,TRBD1,TRBJ1-5,TRBV19
CASGRKAEAFF,TGTGCCAGCGGTCGGAAGGCCGAAGCTTTCTTT,-,-,TRBJ1-1,TRBV28
CASSALGQGWLETQYF,TGTGCCAGCAGTGCCCTAGGACAAGGCTGGTTGGAGACCCAGTACTTC,-,-,TRBJ2-5,TRBV6-1
CASSLAPPGTDNEKLFF,TGTGCCAGCAGCTTAGCCCCCCCGGGGACAGATAATGAAAAACTGTTTTTT,once,TRBD1,TRBJ1-4,TRBV7-8
CASSHRDSSYNSPLHF,TGTGCCAGCAGCCACAGGGATAGCTCCTATAATTCACCCCTCCACTTT,-,-,TRBJ1-6,TRBV9
CASSLVGRANYGYTF,TGTGCCAGCAGCTTGGTGGGGAGAGCTAACTATGGCTACACCTTC,once,-,TRBJ1-2,TRBV5-4
CASSVSKDRENTGELFF,TGTGCCAGCAGCGTAAGTAAGGACAGGGAAAACACCGGGGAGCTGTTTTTT,-,TRBD1,TRBJ2-2,TRBV9